These T cell receptor beta chains were read from a single sample in a study of T cells after yellow fever vaccination. Using its own MiXCR run on the 5' RACE reads, TCRdb lists one record per CDR3 protein. Found here are some 350,000 distinct CDR3 sequences, 3% to 4.5% of them singletons; the top ten hold roughly 26%. The sample consisted of PBMCs, taken 5 days after the yellow fever booster vaccination. These receptors all come from a man younger than 35 who received the YFV17D yellow fever vaccine. CDR3s include the opening cysteine and the closing phenylalanine or tryptophan.

v_gene	len	CDR3aa
TRBV5-1	15	CASSFHELNTGELFF
TRBV4-1	15	CASSHLGGPHNEQFF
TRBV6-5	16	CASSYSESSYNSPLHF
TRBV7-2	13	CASSGQTNYGYTF
TRBV9	14	CASSEAGGTYEQYF
TRBV10-3	16	CAISARDRGNNYGYTF
TRBV5-1	14	CASSPSGSKNIQYF
TRBV9	19	CASSARGLVSRGITDTQYF
TRBV2	19	CASSPDRNPSLNSNQPQHF
TRBV6-5	13	CASSYKEGTEAFF